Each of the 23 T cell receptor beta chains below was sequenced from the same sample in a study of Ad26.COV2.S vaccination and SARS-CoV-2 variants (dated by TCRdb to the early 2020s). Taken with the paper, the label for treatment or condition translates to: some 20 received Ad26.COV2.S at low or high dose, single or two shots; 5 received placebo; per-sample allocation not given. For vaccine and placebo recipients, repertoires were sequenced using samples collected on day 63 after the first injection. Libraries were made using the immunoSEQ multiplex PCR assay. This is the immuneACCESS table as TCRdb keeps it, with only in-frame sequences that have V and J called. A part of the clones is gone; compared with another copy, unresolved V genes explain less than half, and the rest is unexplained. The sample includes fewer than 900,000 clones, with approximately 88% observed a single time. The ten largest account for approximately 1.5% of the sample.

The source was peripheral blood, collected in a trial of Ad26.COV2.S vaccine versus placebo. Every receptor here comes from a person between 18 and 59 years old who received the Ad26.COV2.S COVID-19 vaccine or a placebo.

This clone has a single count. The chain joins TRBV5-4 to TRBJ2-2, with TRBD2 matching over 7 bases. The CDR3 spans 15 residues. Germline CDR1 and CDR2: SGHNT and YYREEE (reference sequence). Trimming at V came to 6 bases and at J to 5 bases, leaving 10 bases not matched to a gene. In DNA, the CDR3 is TGTGCCAGCAACTTTCCTAGCGGTTTTACCGGGGAGCTGTTTTTT. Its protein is CASNFPSGFTGELFF.

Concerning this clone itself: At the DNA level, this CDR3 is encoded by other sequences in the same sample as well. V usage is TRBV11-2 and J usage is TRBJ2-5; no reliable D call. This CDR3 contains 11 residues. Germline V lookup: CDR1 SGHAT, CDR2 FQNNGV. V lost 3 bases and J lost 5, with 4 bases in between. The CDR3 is CASSLSETQYF. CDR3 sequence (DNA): TGTGCCAGCAGCTTGAGTGAGACCCAGTACTTC.

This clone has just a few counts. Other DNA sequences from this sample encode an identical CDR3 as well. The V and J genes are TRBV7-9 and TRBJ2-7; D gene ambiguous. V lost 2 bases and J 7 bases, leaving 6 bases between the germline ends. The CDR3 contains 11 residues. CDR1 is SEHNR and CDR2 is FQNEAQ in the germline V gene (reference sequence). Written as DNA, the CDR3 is TGTGCCAGCAGCTTATCGGGTGAGCAGTACTTC. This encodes CASSLSGEQYF.

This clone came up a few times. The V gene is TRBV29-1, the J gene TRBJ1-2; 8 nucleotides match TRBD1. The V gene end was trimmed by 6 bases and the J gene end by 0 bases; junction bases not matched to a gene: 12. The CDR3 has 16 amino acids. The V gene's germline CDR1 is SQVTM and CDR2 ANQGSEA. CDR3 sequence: CSVDRGSAEANYGYTF. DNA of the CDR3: TGCAGCGTCGACAGGGGTTCAGCTGAAGCTAACTATGGCTACACCTTC.

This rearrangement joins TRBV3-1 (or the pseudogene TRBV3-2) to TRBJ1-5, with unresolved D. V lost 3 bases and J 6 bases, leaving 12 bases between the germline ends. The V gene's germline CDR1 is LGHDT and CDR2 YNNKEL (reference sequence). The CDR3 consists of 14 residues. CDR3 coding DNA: TGTGCCAGCAGCCATAACATGGGGTTTCAGCCCCAGCATTTT. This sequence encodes CASSHNMGFQPQHF.

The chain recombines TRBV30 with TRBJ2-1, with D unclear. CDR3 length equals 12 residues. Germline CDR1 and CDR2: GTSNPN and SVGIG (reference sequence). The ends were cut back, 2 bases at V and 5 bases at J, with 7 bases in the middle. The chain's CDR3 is CAWSPRDNEQFF. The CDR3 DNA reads TGTGCCTGGAGTCCCCGGGACAATGAGCAGTTCTTC.

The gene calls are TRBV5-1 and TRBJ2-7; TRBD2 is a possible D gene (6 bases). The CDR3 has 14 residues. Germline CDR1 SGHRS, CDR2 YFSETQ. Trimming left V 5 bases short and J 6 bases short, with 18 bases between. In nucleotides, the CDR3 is TGCGCCAGCAGTTTCAGCGGGCCTTCGGCCGAGCAGTACTTC. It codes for CASSFSGPSAEQYF.

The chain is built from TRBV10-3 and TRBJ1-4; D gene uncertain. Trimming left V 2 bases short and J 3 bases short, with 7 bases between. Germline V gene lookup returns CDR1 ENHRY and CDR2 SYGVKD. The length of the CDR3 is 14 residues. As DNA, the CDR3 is TGTGCCATCAGTGAGGGCAGATCTAATGAAAAACTGTTTTTT. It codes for CAISEGRSNEKLFF.

In DNA form, the CDR3 reads TGCGCCAGCAGCCCTACGACAGGCTCGACCTACGAGCAGTACTTC. This encodes CASSPTTGSTYEQYF. The chain carries TRBV5-1 and TRBJ2-7; a weak D match, TRBD1 (6 bases). The CDR3 totals 15 residues. Germline CDR1 SGHRS, CDR2 YFSETQ. V shed 4 bases and J shed 2 bases, with 16 bases lying between them.

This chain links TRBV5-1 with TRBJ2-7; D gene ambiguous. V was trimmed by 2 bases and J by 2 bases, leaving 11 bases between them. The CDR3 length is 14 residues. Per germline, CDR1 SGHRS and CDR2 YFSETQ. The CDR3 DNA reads TGCGCCAGCAGCTTATCAGGATGGGCCTACGAGCAGTACTTC. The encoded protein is CASSLSGWAYEQYF. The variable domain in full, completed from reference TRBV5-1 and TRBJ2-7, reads KAGVTQTPRYLIKTRGQQVTLSCSPISGHRSVSWYQQTPGQGLQFLFEYFSETQRNKGNFPGRFSGRQFSNSRSEMNVSTLELGDSALYLCASSLSGWAYEQYFGPGTRLTVT.

The CDR3 sequence: CASSYSSGTANSPLHF. The CDR3 nucleotides are TGTGCCAGCAGTTACTCGTCCGGGACAGCGAATTCACCCCTCCACTTT. V is TRBV6-6 and J is TRBJ1-6, with 7 bases matching TRBD1. V was clipped by 0 bases and J by 7 bases; unmatched bases: 6. Germline lookup yields CDR1 MNHNY and CDR2 SVGAGI (reference sequence). The CDR3 sequence is 16 residues long.

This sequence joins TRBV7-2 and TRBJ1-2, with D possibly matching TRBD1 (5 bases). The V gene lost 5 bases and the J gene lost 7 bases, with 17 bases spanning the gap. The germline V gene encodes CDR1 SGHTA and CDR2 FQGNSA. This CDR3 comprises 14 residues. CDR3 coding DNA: TGTGCCAGCAGCCCGGGGCAGGGAGGCGCTGGCTACACCTTC. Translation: CASSPGQGGAGYTF. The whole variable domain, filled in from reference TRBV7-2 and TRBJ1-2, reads GAGVSQSPSNKVTEKGKDVELRCDPISGHTALYWYRQSLGQGLEFLIYFQGNSAPDKSGLPSDRFSAERTGGSVSTLTIQRTQQEDSAVYLCASSPGQGGAGYTFGSGTRLTVV.

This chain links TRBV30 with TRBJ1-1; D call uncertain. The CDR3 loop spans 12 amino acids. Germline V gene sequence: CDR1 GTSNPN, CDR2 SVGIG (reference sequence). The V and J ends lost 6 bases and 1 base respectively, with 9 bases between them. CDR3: CACHRRNTEAFF. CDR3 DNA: TGTGCCTGTCACCGTAGGAACACTGAAGCTTTCTTT.

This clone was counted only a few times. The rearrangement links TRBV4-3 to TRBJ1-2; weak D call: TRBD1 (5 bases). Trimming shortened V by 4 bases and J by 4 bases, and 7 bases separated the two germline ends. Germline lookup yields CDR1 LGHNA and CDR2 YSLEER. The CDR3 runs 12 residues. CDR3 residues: CASSRRGYGYTF. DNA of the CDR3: TGCGCCAGCAGCCGAAGGGGCTATGGCTACACCTTC.

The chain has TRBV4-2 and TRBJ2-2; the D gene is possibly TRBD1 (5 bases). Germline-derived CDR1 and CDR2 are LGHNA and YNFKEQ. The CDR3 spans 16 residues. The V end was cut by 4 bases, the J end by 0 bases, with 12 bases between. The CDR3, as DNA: TGTGCCAGCAGCCGGCCCGACAGCCCGAACACCGGGGAGCTGTTTTTT. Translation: CASSRPDSPNTGELFF.

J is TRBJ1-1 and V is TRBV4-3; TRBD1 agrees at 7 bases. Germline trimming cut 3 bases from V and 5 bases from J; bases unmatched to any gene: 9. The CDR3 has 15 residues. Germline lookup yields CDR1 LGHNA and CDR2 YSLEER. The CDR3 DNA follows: TGCGCCAGCAGCCAGCTACAGGGGAGATGGACTGAAGCTTTCTTT. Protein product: CASSQLQGRWTEAFF.

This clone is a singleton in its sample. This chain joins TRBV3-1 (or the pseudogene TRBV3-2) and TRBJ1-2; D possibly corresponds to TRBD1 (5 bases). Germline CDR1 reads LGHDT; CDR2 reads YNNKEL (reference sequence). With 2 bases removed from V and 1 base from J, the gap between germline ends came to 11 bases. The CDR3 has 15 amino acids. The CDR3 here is CASSQSTGFNYGYTF. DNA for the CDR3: TGTGCCAGCAGCCAAAGTACAGGTTTTAACTATGGCTACACCTTC.

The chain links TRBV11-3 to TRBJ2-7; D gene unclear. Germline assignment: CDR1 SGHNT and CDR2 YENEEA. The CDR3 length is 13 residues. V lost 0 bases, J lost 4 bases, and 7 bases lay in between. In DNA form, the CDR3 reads TGTGCCAGCAGCTTAGACCCTGGGTACGAGCAGTACTTC. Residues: CASSLDPGYEQYF.

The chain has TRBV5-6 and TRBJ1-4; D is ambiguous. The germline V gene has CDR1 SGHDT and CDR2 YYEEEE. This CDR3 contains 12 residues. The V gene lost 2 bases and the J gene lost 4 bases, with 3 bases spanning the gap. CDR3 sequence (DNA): TGTGCCAGCAGCTTAAATAATGAAAAACTGTTTTTT. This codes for CASSLNNEKLFF.

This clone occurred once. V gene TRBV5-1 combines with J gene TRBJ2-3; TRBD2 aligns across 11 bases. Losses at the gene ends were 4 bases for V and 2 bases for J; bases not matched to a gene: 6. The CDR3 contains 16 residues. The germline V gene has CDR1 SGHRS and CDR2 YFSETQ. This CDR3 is CASSPTSGVLTDTQYF. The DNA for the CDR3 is TGCGCCAGCAGCCCGACTAGCGGGGTACTCACAGATACGCAGTATTTT.

The CDR3 DNA is TGTGCCATCAGTGACCAGGGAGACACTGAAGCTTTCTTT. Translating gives CAISDQGDTEAFF. This chain uses TRBV10-3 with TRBJ1-1; TRBD1 might be the D (5 bases). CDR3 length equals 13 residues. Germline CDR1 reads ENHRY; CDR2 reads SYGVKD. V lost 3 bases, J lost 3 bases, and 8 bases lay in between.

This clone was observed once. Here the CDR3 reads CSVYQYNEQFF. The CDR3 bases are TGCAGCGTGTACCAATACAATGAGCAGTTCTTC. This chain links TRBV29-1 with TRBJ2-1; D is undetermined. The V end was cut by 6 bases, the J end by 4 bases, with 7 bases between. This CDR3 has 11 residues. Germline V gene data show CDR1 as SQVTM and CDR2 as ANQGSEA.

CDR3 loop: CASSGRDRVPGANVLTF. In DNA form, the CDR3 reads TGTGCCAGCAGCGGCCGGGACAGGGTTCCTGGGGCCAACGTCCTGACTTTC. The V and J genes are TRBV21-1 and TRBJ2-6; the D segment call TRBD1 is taken from the table without a DNA check. TRBV21-1 is listed as a pseudogene. The CDR3 is made up of 17 amino acids.